The source of this T cell receptor (beta chain) is a study of T cells expressing NK-cell markers. Study summary: HCMV serostatus: most of the eight sequenced donors positive, one negative. Whole-study results and caveats: Similarly, these clonotypes led the CD3+CD56-NKG2C+ fraction as well in several donors. As a fraction of CD8+ T cells, dominant NKG2C+ clonotypes reached roughly 1.0-8% in more than five donors.

Reprocessing the 5' RACE reads, TCRdb reports a single entry for every CDR3 protein and omits DNA. The specimen's table records 500,000 or so distinct CDR3 sequences. For this clonotype: What it recognizes is unknown.

Sequencing was done on a sample of blood T cells: a sorted CD56 or NKG2C T cell subset, CD4+ or CD8+ T cells, or bulk PBMC T cells (not recorded which). This sequence was found in a man between 18 and 35 years old in good health.

CDR3 residues: CAAPNFSEQYF. V gene TRBV21-1 combines with J gene TRBJ2-7; TCRdb calls TRBD1, which cannot be checked without DNA. TRBV21-1 is a recognized pseudogene. The CDR3 runs 11 residues.